This TCR beta chain originates from a study of T-cell reconstitution after alpha-beta-depleted transplantation in children. Study results and caveats: Approximately two months post-transplant, alpha-beta T cells reportedly originated from several hundred expanded graft clones. One year after transplant, T-cell counts and diversity came mostly from newly produced T cells.

For TCRbeta, the library was prepared with unique molecular identifiers. TCRdb recomputed calls from the PCR reads with MiXCR, one row per CDR3 protein. The repertoire has about a million distinct CDR3 sequences, about 30% of them found once; the top ten carry roughly 28%. V was trimmed by 4 bases and J by 7 bases, leaving 21 bases between them. Germline V gene lookup returns CDR1 SGHKS and CDR2 YYEKEE (reference sequence). This CDR3 has 16 residues. Notes on this clonotype: The antigen is not known.

This material consisted of PBMCs, mostly from graft donor cells, taken 360 days after TCRalphabeta/CD19-depleted stem cell transplant. The sequence was collected from a boy under two years old who had a stem cell transplant for SCID, so the T cells may come from the graft donor. The V and J genes are TRBV5-5 and TRBJ2-1, with unresolved D. The CDR3 DNA reads TGTGCCAGCAGCCCCGGCGGTCAGGTGAGGCTTAATGAGCAGTTCTTC. This translates into CASSPGGQVRLNEQFF.